This T cell receptor (beta chain) was obtained from a study of T cells in localized non-small cell lung cancer. General study points: Heterogeneity remains possible, as sequencing covered one tumor region only. It was uninvolved adjacent lung that showed the highest T cell clonality, exceeding tumor. Higher T cell density in the blood was associated with longer overall survival, whereas higher adjacent-lung clonality associated with shorter survival. Adjacent lung was found to contain a median approximately 50 of the top 100 tumor clones.

As regards this clone: As yet, its antigen is unknown.

Germline lookup yields CDR1 SGHTA and CDR2 FQGTGA. The CDR3 loop spans 17 amino acids. V was pared by 0 bases and J by 4 bases, with 5 bases of the junction left unmatched. The protocol was immunoSEQ multiplex PCR, while the TCRdb copy is restricted to in-frame clones and leaves out a portion. This sample carries 20,000 to 30,000 clones, less than 95% of them seen once, and the ten largest clones take over 3.5%. The receptor was isolated from a female donor aged 60 or older with stage II squamous cell lung carcinoma. The chain joins TRBV7-3 to TRBJ2-7; 14 positions agree with TRBD2. The starting material was peripheral blood, obtained before any cancer treatment. The CDR3 DNA reads as TGTGCCAGCAGCTTAACAGGGACTAGCGGGGGTTTATACGAGCAGTACTTC. Translating gives CASSLTGTSGGLYEQYF.